The next 26 T cell receptor beta chains were all read from a single sample in a study of T cell repertoires in cytomegalovirus infection. Their antigen targets remain unknown. MiXCR was run by TCRdb on the reads, yielding one entry per CDR3 protein. The sample lists 300,000 to 400,000 distinct CDR3 sequences, around a quarter occurring once. Here the sequenced sample was cultured PBMCs, taken from culture after CMV antigen stimulation. The receptors were sampled from a human donor in good health (CMV status not recorded). Some clones in this sample may be carry-over from other donors' samples.

There are a few counts of this clonotype. V is TRBV10-3 and J is TRBJ2-3, with 7 bases aligning to TRBD2. The CDR3 is made up of 13 amino acids. After removal of 2 bases from V and 4 bases from J, the junction contained 0 bases not matched to a gene. The germline gives CDR1 ENHRY, CDR2 SYGVKD. The DNA of the CDR3 is TGTGCCATCAGTGAGGGGGGGGCAGATACGCAGTATTTT. This codes for CAISEGGADTQYF.

The gene calls are TRBV9 and TRBJ2-2; possibly TRBD1 for D (6 bases). CDR1 SGDLS and CDR2 YYNGEE come from the germline V gene. V lost 4 bases to trimming and J lost 2 bases, with 12 bases between them. The CDR3 consists of 15 residues. The CDR3 nucleotides are TGTGCCAGCAGCTCGGACAGATTAAACACCGGGGAGCTGTTTTTT. Protein product: CASSSDRLNTGELFF.

This clonotype has ten or more counts. This chain joins TRBV7-8 and TRBJ1-4; 9 bases agree with TRBD1. The V gene's germline CDR1 is SGHVS and CDR2 FQNEAQ. The CDR3 totals 15 residues. J lost 8 bases, V lost 5 bases, and 9 bases had no gene match. The CDR3 DNA sequence: TGTGCCAGCAGCCTGAGGGACAGGGCGGAAGAAAAACTGTTTTTT. Protein sequence: CASSLRDRAEEKLFF.

This clonotype was counted at least ten times. The gene calls are TRBV7-2 and TRBJ2-7, with D perhaps matching TRBD2 (5 bases). The V end lost 5 bases, the J end lost 2 bases, and 13 bases lay between the germline ends. This CDR3 has 14 amino acids. From germline, CDR1 is SGHTA and CDR2 FQGNSA. CDR3 coding DNA: TGTGCCAGCAGCCGGGCGATAGCGCCCTACGAGCAGTACTTC. Its protein product is CASSRAIAPYEQYF.

Remarks on this clonotype: The junction and the germline gene differ at one end; a read error may be behind it. This rearrangement joins TRBV7-7 to TRBJ2-1, with 12 nucleotides matching TRBD2. Per the germline V gene, CDR1 is SSHAT and CDR2 is FNYEAQ (reference sequence). There are 15 residues in the CDR3. CDR3 region: CASSRTSGRSNEQFF. CDR3 DNA: TGTGCTAGCAGCCGCACTAGCGGGAGGTCGAATGAGCAGTTCTTC.

The chain links TRBV18 to TRBJ2-5; perhaps TRBD2 as D (5 bases). V dropped 5 bases and J dropped 5 bases, with 21 bases sitting between them. Germline V gene lookup returns CDR1 KGHSH and CDR2 LQKENI. The CDR3 runs 16 residues. CDR3 protein: CASSEFTAGSGETQYF. The CDR3 coding sequence is TGTGCCAGCTCAGAATTCACCGCGGGCTCGGGGGAGACCCAGTACTTC.

In this sample, this clonotype turned up a few times. The V gene is TRBV7-2, the J gene TRBJ1-2; D ambiguous. Trimming removed 1 base at V and 7 bases at J, with 13 bases between. This CDR3 is built from 14 residues. CDR1 is SGHTA, CDR2 FQGNSA, per germline. CDR3 protein: CASSLELRRGGYTF. CDR3 coding DNA: TGTGCCAGCAGCTTAGAACTAAGGCGGGGTGGCTACACCTTC.

This chain connects TRBV5-1 to TRBJ2-4; D gene ambiguous. This CDR3 comprises 13 residues. Trimming stripped 0 bases from V and 8 bases from J, with 9 bases between. Looked up from germline, CDR1 is SGHRS and CDR2 is YFSETQ. The DNA of the CDR3 is TGCGCCAGCAGCTTGGGAGAGGATCACATTCAGTACTTC. Translation: CASSLGEDHIQYF. Looking up the rest from reference TRBV5-1 and TRBJ2-4 gives the full variable domain: KAGVTQTPRYLIKTRGQQVTLSCSPISGHRSVSWYQQTPGQGLQFLFEYFSETQRNKGNFPGRFSGRQFSNSRSEMNVSTLELGDSALYLCASSLGEDHIQYFGAGTRLSVL.

This chain links TRBV7-9 with TRBJ2-5; D is ambiguous. Germline V gene sequence: CDR1 SEHNR, CDR2 FQNEAQ (reference sequence). There are 16 residues in the CDR3. Trimming shortened V by 4 bases and J by 1 base, and 16 bases separated the two germline ends. The CDR3 sequence: CASSSKATSLQETQYF. In DNA form, the CDR3 reads TGTGCCAGCAGCTCCAAGGCGACCAGTCTCCAAGAGACCCAGTACTTC.

This clonotype showed up just a few times. The rearrangement links TRBV27 to TRBJ2-4, with 11 bases matching TRBD2. The germline V gene encodes CDR1 MNHEY and CDR2 SMNVEV (reference sequence). This CDR3 has 16 residues. Trimming removed 6 bases from V and 3 bases from J; junction bases left unmatched: 7. The CDR3 is CASSPRLAGYKNIQYF. CDR3 bases: TGTGCCAGCAGCCCCAGACTAGCGGGATACAAAAACATTCAGTACTTC.

CDR3 amino acids: CSVGGAGGGYTF. CDR3 DNA: TGCAGCGTTGGCGGTGCCGGCGGCGGCTACACCTTC. J is TRBJ1-2 and V is TRBV29-1, with D uncertain. The CDR3 has 12 amino acids. Germline lookup yields CDR1 SQVTM and CDR2 ANQGSEA. The germline V and J ends were trimmed by 4 bases and 8 bases, with 14 bases remaining between them.

This clonotype was seen a handful of times. The gene calls are TRBV18 and TRBJ2-3, with D possibly matching TRBD1 (6 bases). The germline V gene encodes CDR1 KGHSH and CDR2 LQKENI. The CDR3 covers 15 residues. V shed 3 bases and J shed 1 base, with 11 bases lying between them. The CDR3 region has the DNA TGTGCCAGCTCACCCCAACGACAGGGCACAGATACGCAGTATTTT. Translation: CASSPQRQGTDTQYF.

The sample holds a few counts of this clonotype. This rearrangement joins TRBV19 to TRBJ2-3, with D perhaps matching TRBD1 (5 bases). The CDR3 consists of 14 residues. The V end lost 4 bases, the J end lost 4 bases, and 12 bases lay between the germline ends. Germline CDR1 reads LNHDA; CDR2 reads SQIVND (reference sequence). As DNA, the CDR3 is TGTGCCAGTAGTACCTTAGACAGACCAGATACGCAGTATTTT. It specifies CASSTLDRPDTQYF.

The chain joins TRBV25-1 to TRBJ2-1, with D possibly being TRBD2 (6 bases). V lost 2 bases, J lost 0 bases, and 8 bases lay in between. Germline values: CDR1 MGHDK, CDR2 SYGVNS. CDR3 size: 15 residues. CDR3 residues: CASSEAGRSYNEQFF. The CDR3 DNA is TGTGCCAGCAGTGAAGCGGGGCGCTCCTACAATGAGCAGTTCTTC.

This clonotype appeared a few times. The chain employs TRBV20-1 and TRBJ1-5; 8 positions agree with TRBD1. J lost 3 bases, V lost 1 base, and 5 bases had no gene match. This CDR3 comprises 15 residues. The V gene's germline CDR1 is DFQATT and CDR2 SNEGSKA (reference sequence). In DNA, the CDR3 is TGCAGTGCTAGAGTAGGACAGGGCTTCAATCAGCCCCAGCATTTT. Protein product: CSARVGQGFNQPQHF.

In its sample, this clonotype is medium-sized. The chain employs TRBV7-2 and TRBJ2-1; D unresolved. This CDR3 has 14 amino acids. V lost 5 bases to trimming and J lost 3 bases, with 11 bases between them. Germline V gives CDR1 SGHTA, CDR2 FQGNSA. The CDR3 region has the DNA TGTGCCAGCAGCCCTTGGGGTAGCTACAATGAGCAGTTCTTC. This encodes CASSPWGSYNEQFF. The variable domain in full, with the rest retrieved from reference TRBV7-2 and TRBJ2-1, is GAGVSQSPSNKVTEKGKDVELRCDPISGHTALYWYRQSLGQGLEFLIYFQGNSAPDKSGLPSDRFSAERTGGSVSTLTIQRTQQEDSAVYLCASSPWGSYNEQFFGPGTRLTVL.

The chain joins TRBV27 to TRBJ1-6; weak D call: TRBD1 (5 bases). Germline CDR1 MNHEY, CDR2 SMNVEV (reference sequence). CDR3 length: 14 amino acids. V was trimmed by 2 bases and J by 9 bases, leaving 11 bases between them. The CDR3 DNA is TGTGCCAGCAGTTTAGGGGCAAACGCTTCACCCCTCCACTTT. The encoded protein is CASSLGANASPLHF.

This clonotype was picked up a small number of times. The chain carries TRBV5-1 and TRBJ1-3; D call uncertain. CDR1 and CDR2 (germline): SGHRS, YFSETQ. The germline V and J ends were trimmed by 0 bases and 0 bases, with 10 bases remaining between them. The CDR3 runs to 16 residues. CDR3 DNA sequence: TGCGCCAGCAGCTTGGGTGGCAGGCACTCTGGAAACACCATATATTTT. Its translation is CASSLGGRHSGNTIYF.

V is TRBV12-3 or TRBV12-4 and J is TRBJ2-2; D possibly corresponds to TRBD2 (6 bases). V was clipped by 6 bases and J by 4 bases, with 18 bases between them. CDR3 length: 16 residues. The CDR3 region is CASRNRERGITGELFF. The CDR3 nucleotides read TGTGCCAGCAGAAACCGGGAGAGGGGTATCACCGGGGAGCTGTTTTTT.

The chain recombines TRBV11-2 with TRBJ2-3, with TRBD1 identical over 7 bases. The CDR3 runs to 13 residues. V lost 7 bases and J lost 4; bases outside the gene matches: 5. Germline V gene lookup returns CDR1 SGHAT and CDR2 FQNNGV. The CDR3 nucleotides are TGTGCCAGCACAACAGGGGAACCAGATACGCAGTATTTT. Translated: CASTTGEPDTQYF. Together with reference TRBV11-2 and TRBJ2-3, the CDR3 gives the full variable domain: EAGVAQSPRYKIIEKRQSVAFWCNPISGHATLYWYQQILGQGPKLLIQFQNNGVVDDSQLPKDRFSAERLKGVDSTLKIQPAKLEDSAVYLCASTTGEPDTQYFGPGTRLTVL.

This clonotype was recorded at least ten times. The chain couples TRBV7-2 to TRBJ1-3; no firm D call. The CDR3 totals 12 residues. V was shortened by 5 bases and J by 2 bases, with 4 bases between the two germline ends. Looked up from germline, CDR1 is SGHTA and CDR2 is FQGNSA. CDR3 protein: CASSRPGNTIYF. The CDR3 bases are TGTGCCAGCAGCCGTCCTGGAAACACCATATATTTT.

V gene TRBV15 combines with J gene TRBJ2-1; D remains unclear. V lost 1 base to trimming and J lost 10 bases, with 11 bases between them. CDR1 is LNHNV, CDR2 YYDKDF, per germline (reference sequence). The CDR3 totals 13 residues. The CDR3 is CATSRVSPGEQFF. CDR3 nucleotides: TGTGCCACCAGCAGAGTTTCACCCGGGGAGCAGTTCTTC. The entire variable domain, with the rest obtained from reference TRBV15 and TRBJ2-1, is as follows: DAMVIQNPRYQVTQFGKPVTLSCSQTLNHNVMYWYQQKSSQAPKLLFHYYDKDFNNEADTPDNFQSRRPNTSFCFLDIRSPGLGDTAMYLCATSRVSPGEQFFGPGTRLTVL.

This rearrangement joins TRBV6-6 to TRBJ1-5; 9 nucleotides line up with TRBD1. Germline V gene lookup returns CDR1 MNHNY and CDR2 SVGAGI (reference sequence). This CDR3 has 15 amino acids. The V segment lost 0 bases and the J segment 7 bases; nucleotides outside the gene matches: 4. The CDR3 protein is CASSYSGQGWQPQHF. In nucleotides, the CDR3 is TGTGCCAGCAGTTACTCGGGACAGGGATGGCAGCCCCAGCATTTT.

This clonotype was detected a few times. V and J are TRBV18 and TRBJ1-2; no reliable D call. Germline V gene lookup returns CDR1 KGHSH and CDR2 LQKENI. Trimming cost V 3 bases and J 5 bases, with 10 bases left between them. The CDR3 loop spans 13 amino acids. The CDR3 coding sequence is TGTGCCAGCTCACCCGAGACTATATATGGCTACACCTTC. Its protein is CASSPETIYGYTF.

The J gene is TRBJ2-5, the V gene TRBV6-5, with D tentatively TRBD1 or TRBD2 (5 bases each). The V end lost 4 bases, the J end lost 5 bases, and 17 bases lay between the germline ends. In germline, CDR1 is MNHEY, CDR2 SVGAGI. The CDR3 contains 15 residues. CDR3 in amino acids: CASSSVGVLQETQYF. The CDR3 region has the DNA TGTGCCAGCAGTTCTGTGGGGGTCCTCCAGGAGACCCAGTACTTC.

The gene calls are TRBV6-5 and TRBJ2-1; D ambiguous. Trimming took off 0 bases at V and 10 bases at J, with 13 bases between the two ends. The CDR3 extends over 14 amino acids. Per the germline V gene, CDR1 is MNHEY and CDR2 is SVGAGI. Written as DNA, the CDR3 is TGTGCCAGCAGTTACTCGATCGTCCAAGCGGAGCAGTTCTTC. Translation: CASSYSIVQAEQFF.